This is a list of T cell receptor beta chains from one sample in a study of T-cell reconstitution after alpha-beta-depleted transplantation in children. TCRdb re-analysed the PCR reads in MiXCR, keeping a single row per CDR3 protein. The profile shows some 450,000 distinct CDR3 sequences, approximately 41% of them singletons. Here the sequenced sample was PBMCs, taken before TCRalphabeta/CD19-depleted stem cell transplant. These receptors came from a girl aged 2-10 years with aplastic anemia, due to receive a stem cell transplant. Each CDR3 is given with its conserved first and last residue. The D gene is left open where the match is weak. Clone size is shown for a subset of rows, as once, few, many or a class of expanded clone.

abundance	v_gene	j_gene	d_gene	CDR3nt	CDR3aa
NA	TRBV5-1	TRBJ1-5	NA	TGCGCCAGCAGCGAGGATGGGGGGAGCAATCAGCCCCAGCATTTT	CASSEDGGSNQPQHF
few	TRBV20-1	TRBJ2-5	NA	TGCAGTGCTAGAACCGGAAACCTCCAAGAGACCCAGTACTTC	CSARTGNLQETQYF
NA	TRBV27	TRBJ2-3	NA	TGTGCCAGCAGACGGGTCCGGGACATACTAGATACGCAGTATTTT	CASRRVRDILDTQYF
many	TRBV7-7	TRBJ2-5	TRBD2	TGTGCTAGCAGCTCGACTAGCGGGAGGGCAGAGACCCAGTACTTC	CASSSTSGRAETQYF
NA	TRBV7-6	TRBJ2-1	TRBD2	TGTGCCAGCAGCCTGCGGACTAGCGGGAGGTTAAATGAGCAGTTCTTC	CASSLRTSGRLNEQFF
NA	TRBV5-5	TRBJ2-2	NA	TGTGCCAGCAGTCCGCCGGAGGCGAACACCGGGGAGCTGTTTTTT	CASSPPEANTGELFF
NA	TRBV9	TRBJ2-1	TRBD2	TGTGCCAGCAGCGCAGGGTCACTAGCGGGCCACAATGAGCAGTTCTTC	CASSAGSLAGHNEQFF
many	TRBV12-3/TRBV12-4	TRBJ2-3	NA	TGTGCCAGCAGTTTCGGCGGACCCACTAGCACAGATACGCAGTATTTT	CASSFGGPTSTDTQYF
NA	TRBV12-3/TRBV12-4	TRBJ2-7	NA	TGTGCCAGCAGTCTACGAAGGGACCTCTACGAGCAGTACTTC	CASSLRRDLYEQYF
medium-sized	TRBV5-1	TRBJ2-7	TRBD2	TGCGCCAGCAGCTCGGGACTAGCGGCCTCCTACGAGCAGTACTTC	CASSSGLAASYEQYF
few	TRBV28	TRBJ1-5	NA	TGTGCCAGCAGTTTTTCTCAGTCGCCAGGGTACAGCAATCAGCCCCAGCATTTT	CASSFSQSPGYSNQPQHF
NA	TRBV10-2	TRBJ2-5	NA	TGCGCCAGCAGTGAGCTTGCGACTAGGGAGACCCAGTACTTC	CASSELATRETQYF
NA	TRBV6-5	TRBJ2-7	TRBD2	TGTGCCAGCAGTTACGCGGGACTAGATCGCGAGCAGTACTTC	CASSYAGLDREQYF
many	TRBV28	TRBJ1-2	NA	TGTGCCACCTCCTCCTCCAACTATGGCTACACCTTC	CATSSSNYGYTF
NA	TRBV20-1	TRBJ2-5	TRBD2	TGCAGTGCAGGACCGAGCGGGATAAGGGAGACCCAGTACTTC	CSAGPSGIRETQYF
many	TRBV20-1	TRBJ2-7	NA	TGCAGTGCTAGAGGGGGAAGCTCCTACGAGCAGTACTTC	CSARGGSSYEQYF
many	TRBV7-2	TRBJ2-5	TRBD2	TGTGCCAGCAGCCACCGGGGACTAATCCAAGAGACCCAGTACTTC	CASSHRGLIQETQYF
many	TRBV29-1	TRBJ2-7	TRBD2	TGCAGCACCAGGGACGGGGGGGACTACGAGCAGTACTTC	CSTRDGGDYEQYF
NA	TRBV5-1	TRBJ2-1	TRBD2	TGCGCCAGCAGCCTTGAACCGGGAGGGAGCGACAATGAGCAGTTCTTC	CASSLEPGGSDNEQFF
few	TRBV7-2	TRBJ1-1	TRBD1	TGTGCCAGCAGCCAGCGGGCAGGGGGCACTGAAGCTTTCTTT	CASSQRAGGTEAFF
NA	TRBV30	TRBJ1-1	TRBD1	TGTGCCTGGACCGGACAGGTCTTGCTGTGGAGGGCTGAAGCTTTCTTT	CAWTGQVLLWRAEAFF
NA	TRBV7-2	TRBJ1-2	NA	TGTGCCAGCAGCCCGGTTTTGAGGGGCTACACCTTC	CASSPVLRGYTF
NA	TRBV6-2/TRBV6-3	TRBJ2-7	TRBD1	TGTGCCAGCAGTTACTCAGGGACAGCTCGATACGAGCAGTACTTC	CASSYSGTARYEQYF
once	TRBV12-3/TRBV12-4	TRBJ1-5	NA	TGTGCCAGCAGTTTAGATTACGGGGGTCGGGGCAATCAGCCCCAGCATTTT	CASSLDYGGRGNQPQHF